Each of the 27 T cell receptor beta chains below was sequenced from the same sample in a study of cytomegalovirus exposure and HLA in healthy donors. PCR amplification relied on 60 Vbeta primers (plus 13 Jbeta primers). The protocol was immunoSEQ multiplex PCR, while the TCRdb copy is restricted to in-frame clones and leaves out a portion. The table lists roughly 76,000 clones, approximately 90% of them singletons, with just under 2% in the top ten. The sequenced sample consisted of PBMCs. The origin of the receptors is a woman in her 30s in good health and CMV-seronegative.

The chain combines TRBV5-6 with TRBJ1-2, with 9 bases identical to TRBD1. The CDR3 contains 16 residues. Germline assignment: CDR1 SGHDT and CDR2 YYEEEE. V lost 5 bases, J lost 4 bases, and 12 bases stayed unmatched. The chain's CDR3 is CASRPDRGRLGYGYTF. The CDR3 DNA sequence: TGTGCCAGCAGACCGGACAGGGGTCGGTTAGGCTATGGCTACACCTTC.

This clone appeared a single time. The V and J genes are TRBV5-4 and TRBJ1-2; 10 bases match TRBD1. Germline CDR1 SGHNT, CDR2 YYREEE (reference sequence). V shed 2 bases, J shed 2 bases, and the junction held 3 bases outside the gene matches. The CDR3 loop spans 15 amino acids. CDR3: CASSFDRGPNYGYTF. The CDR3 DNA is TGTGCCAGCAGCTTCGACAGGGGGCCGAACTATGGCTACACCTTC.

The chain employs TRBV9 and TRBJ2-1, with a possible D match to TRBD2 (5 bases). The germline V gene has CDR1 SGDLS and CDR2 YYNGEE. V lost 0 bases and J lost 5, with 9 bases in between. CDR3 length: 14 amino acids. CDR3 region: CASSVAGSNNEQFF. The DNA for the CDR3 is TGTGCCAGCAGCGTAGCGGGGTCGAACAATGAGCAGTTCTTC.

The chain joins TRBV9 to TRBJ2-1, with 7 bases that match TRBD1. The CDR3 runs to 14 residues. Germline V gene data show CDR1 as SGDLS and CDR2 as YYNGEE. Unmatched junction bases numbered 7, after V lost 1 base and J lost 9 bases. DNA of the CDR3: TGTGCCAGCAGCGTAACAGGGGATCTCGGTGAGCAGTTCTTC. Residues: CASSVTGDLGEQFF.

V gene TRBV29-1 combines with J gene TRBJ2-1; 15 bases map to TRBD2. V gave up 6 bases and J gave up 7 bases; unmatched junction bases: 1. Germline V gene data show CDR1 as SQVTM and CDR2 as ANQGSEA. The CDR3 runs to 13 residues. The chain's CDR3 is CSVGLAGGNEQFF. The CDR3, as DNA: TGCAGCGTGGGACTAGCGGGAGGTAATGAGCAGTTCTTC.

The chain uses TRBV9 and TRBJ1-2, with D perhaps matching TRBD1 (6 bases). V was trimmed by 0 bases and J by 4 bases, leaving 13 bases between them. The CDR3 runs to 15 residues. Germline V CDR1 and CDR2: SGDLS, YYNGEE. The CDR3 sequence is CASSVVSGAGYGYTF. CDR3 DNA sequence: TGTGCCAGCAGCGTAGTATCAGGGGCGGGCTATGGCTACACCTTC.

The chain links TRBV27 to TRBJ2-7; 12 nucleotides align to TRBD2. There are 17 residues in the CDR3. Per germline, CDR1 MNHEY and CDR2 SMNVEV (reference sequence). V lost 2 bases to trimming and J lost 2 bases; unmatched junction nucleotides: 7. The CDR3 is CASSLNPPSGRAYEQYF. CDR3 DNA: TGTGCCAGCAGTTTAAATCCCCCTAGCGGGAGGGCCTACGAGCAGTACTTC.

This CDR3 is CSVGQGTNTEAFF. The DNA of the CDR3 is TGCAGCGTAGGACAGGGGACGAACACTGAAGCTTTCTTT. The V gene is TRBV29-1, the J gene TRBJ1-1; 9 bases agree with TRBD1. The CDR3 totals 13 residues. V trimming: 6 bases; J trimming: 1 base; junction bases outside the gene matches: 3. CDR1 and CDR2 from the germline V gene are SQVTM and ANQGSEA.

The chain links TRBV29-1 to TRBJ2-7, with 7 bases lining up with TRBD2. Trimming cost V 1 base and J 0 bases; bases outside gene matches: 6. In germline, CDR1 is SQVTM, CDR2 ANQGSEA. The CDR3 contains 15 residues. Here the CDR3 reads CSVEVRGGSSYEQYF. In DNA, the CDR3 is TGCAGCGTTGAAGTTCGTGGCGGGAGCTCCTACGAGCAGTACTTC.

The genes are TRBV5-6 and TRBJ2-2, with D perhaps TRBD2 (5 bases). The CDR3 covers 15 residues. Germline CDR1 is SGHDT and CDR2 is YYEEEE. Trimming took 4 bases from V and 1 from J, leaving 11 bases between them. The CDR3 DNA reads as TGTGCCAGCAGCGTTCCAAGCGGGAACACCGGGGAGCTGTTTTTT. Its protein is CASSVPSGNTGELFF.

The chain employs TRBV19 and TRBJ2-7, with D possibly TRBD2 on 6 matching bases. The V gene lost 5 bases and the J gene lost 3 bases, with 20 bases spanning the gap. CDR1 is LNHDA, CDR2 SQIVND, per germline (reference sequence). The CDR3 contains 16 residues. The CDR3 DNA reads TGTGCCAGTAGTTATTCTCCCCTCGGGAGTTACTACGAGCAGTACTTC. Its protein product is CASSYSPLGSYYEQYF.

The rearrangement uses TRBV12-5 and TRBJ1-2, with TRBD1 identical over 11 bases. Germline V lookup: CDR1 LGHNT, CDR2 FRNRAP. The CDR3 is made up of 16 amino acids. The V gene end was trimmed by 5 bases and the J gene end by 4 bases; junction bases not matched to a gene: 9. The CDR3 is CASGPRGQGAVYGYTF. As DNA, the CDR3 is TGTGCTAGTGGTCCTCGAGGACAGGGGGCCGTCTATGGCTACACCTTC. Complete variable domain (other parts from reference TRBV12-5 and TRBJ1-2): DARVTQTPRHKVTEMGQEVTMRCQPILGHNTVFWYRQTMMQGLELLAYFRNRAPLDDSGMPKDRFSAEMPDATLATLKIQPSEPRDSAVYFCASGPRGQGAVYGYTFGSGTRLTVV.

The chain has TRBV6-1 and TRBJ2-3; TRBD1 agrees at 9 bases. Trimming removed 6 bases from V and 3 bases from J; junction bases left unmatched: 4. This CDR3 comprises 14 residues. Per the germline V gene, CDR1 is MNHNS and CDR2 is SASEGT. The CDR3 here is CASRQQGATDTQYF. The CDR3 DNA reads TGTGCCAGCAGGCAACAGGGGGCAACAGATACGCAGTATTTT.

This clone was picked up a small number of times. This rearrangement joins TRBV10-3 to TRBJ1-3; D remains unclear. This CDR3 region has 13 residues. The germline gives CDR1 ENHRY, CDR2 SYGVKD. The V end was cut by 3 bases, the J end by 1 base, with 4 bases between. The CDR3 DNA follows: TGTGCCATCAGTGATCAATCTGGAAACACCATATATTTT. Translated: CAISDQSGNTIYF.

The chain uses TRBV6-6 and TRBJ2-5; TRBD1 matches at 10 bases. Unmatched junction bases numbered 7, after V lost 2 bases and J lost 10 bases. This CDR3 region has 14 residues. Germline CDR1 reads MNHNY; CDR2 reads SVGAGI (reference sequence). CDR3 loop: CASSYAGTGEDQYF. In DNA, the CDR3 is TGTGCCAGCAGTTACGCCGGGACAGGGGAGGACCAGTACTTC.

This clone has a single count. The CDR3: CASSQGQGASSEAFF. The CDR3 nucleotides are TGTGCCAGCAGCCAGGGACAGGGGGCATCTTCTGAAGCTTTCTTT. This chain joins TRBV7-9 and TRBJ1-1; 12 nucleotides align to TRBD1. Losses at the gene ends were 5 bases for V and 6 bases for J; bases not matched to a gene: 7. The length of the CDR3 is 15 residues. Germline-derived CDR1 and CDR2 are SEHNR and FQNEAQ (reference sequence). The whole variable domain, remainder taken from reference TRBV7-9 and TRBJ1-1, is DTGVSQNPRHKITKRGQNVTFRCDPISEHNRLYWYRQTLGQGPEFLTYFQNEAQLEKSRLLSDRFSAERPKGSFSTLEIQRTEQGDSAMYLCASSQGQGASSEAFFGQGTRLTVV.

The chain has TRBV7-2 and TRBJ2-7; TRBD2 is a possible D gene (5 bases). V gave up 5 bases and J gave up 0 bases, with 8 bases separating them. The length of the CDR3 is 13 residues. The V gene's germline CDR1 is SGHTA and CDR2 FQGNSA. As DNA, the CDR3 is TGTGCCAGCAGCCGGGAAAACTCCTACGAGCAGTACTTC. Its protein is CASSRENSYEQYF.

This chain joins TRBV9 and TRBJ1-2; perhaps TRBD1 as D (5 bases). Trimming took off 4 bases at V and 8 bases at J, with 21 bases between the two ends. CDR1 SGDLS and CDR2 YYNGEE come from the germline V gene. The CDR3 is 15 residues long. The CDR3 DNA reads as TGTGCCAGCAGCTCGAATCCTGGCAGGGTGAGCGGCTACACCTTC. Translating it yields CASSSNPGRVSGYTF.

V is TRBV28 and J is TRBJ2-2; a possible D gene is TRBD1 (7 bases). Germline CDR1 and CDR2: MDHEN and SYDVKM. The CDR3 contains 18 residues. V was trimmed by 7 bases and J by 1 base, leaving 22 bases between them. The CDR3 region has the DNA TGTGCCAGCAACAGGGGAGGCTACAGGGGAAAGAACACCGGGGAGCTGTTTTTT. It encodes CASNRGGYRGKNTGELFF.

V gene TRBV9 combines with J gene TRBJ2-7; tentatively, D is TRBD2 (6 bases). CDR3 length: 15 residues. V lost 0 bases and J 4 bases, leaving 14 bases between the germline ends. Germline lookup yields CDR1 SGDLS and CDR2 YYNGEE. The CDR3 DNA sequence: TGTGCCAGCAGCGTAGAGTCGGGAGTGTCTTACGAGCAGTACTTC. This codes for CASSVESGVSYEQYF.

This chain connects TRBV7-2 to TRBJ2-3; 16 bases are a match to TRBD2. With V trimmed by 8 bases and J by 2 bases, 10 bases remained unmatched. Germline V CDR1 and CDR2: SGHTA, FQGNSA. This CDR3 contains 18 residues. CDR3 sequence (DNA): TGTGCCAGCGAGGGGGGACTAGCGGGAGGGCGGTACACAGATACGCAGTATTTT. It is translated as CASEGGLAGGRYTDTQYF.

The chain couples TRBV5-4 to TRBJ2-7, with 8 bases matching TRBD1. The CDR3 consists of 13 residues. Germline V gives CDR1 SGHNT, CDR2 YYREEE (reference sequence). J lost 6 bases, V lost 4 bases, and 6 bases had no gene match. CDR3 residues: CASSRDRHGEQYF. For the CDR3, the DNA is TGTGCCAGCAGCAGGGACAGGCACGGCGAGCAGTACTTC.

This rearrangement joins TRBV5-1 to TRBJ2-1; 10 nucleotides agree with TRBD1. CDR1 SGHRS and CDR2 YFSETQ come from the germline V gene. Unmatched junction bases numbered 11, after V lost 5 bases and J lost 9 bases. This CDR3 is built from 15 residues. CDR3: CASRLLGQGVTEQFF. In DNA, the CDR3 is TGCGCCAGCAGACTACTCGGACAGGGGGTTACTGAGCAGTTCTTC.

This chain connects TRBV19 to TRBJ2-1, with D perhaps TRBD2 (5 bases). The CDR3 sequence is 15 residues long. The germline gives CDR1 LNHDA, CDR2 SQIVND (reference sequence). V was pared by 10 bases and J by 0 bases, with 16 bases between. The CDR3 DNA sequence: TGTGCCACCCGGAACGGTGGGAGCTCCTACAATGAGCAGTTCTTC. Its translation is CATRNGGSSYNEQFF. Variable domain in full (rest from reference TRBV19 and TRBJ2-1): DGGITQSPKYLFRKEGQNVTLSCEQNLNHDAMYWYRQDPGQGLRLIYYSQIVNDFQKGDIAEGYSVSREKKESFPLTVTSAQKNPTAFYLCATRNGGSSYNEQFFGPGTRLTVL.

This clone showed up just a few times. The rearrangement joins TRBV6-6 to TRBJ2-1; no firm D call. The V end lost 2 bases, the J end lost 2 bases, and 10 bases lay between the germline ends. This CDR3 region has 15 residues. CDR1 and CDR2 from the germline V gene are MNHNY and SVGAGI (reference sequence). The CDR3 region has the DNA TGTGCCAGCAGTTACGGTTCTGCGACCTACAATGAGCAGTTCTTC. Its protein is CASSYGSATYNEQFF.

This clone showed up just a few times. This rearrangement joins TRBV7-8 to TRBJ2-3, with 15 bases matching TRBD2. The V and J ends lost 5 bases and 1 base, in that order; junction bases with no gene match: 4. This CDR3 spans 17 amino acids. CDR1 and CDR2 (germline): SGHVS, FQNEAQ. The CDR3 region is CASSTGLAGGGTDTQYF. CDR3 in DNA: TGTGCCAGCAGCACTGGACTAGCGGGAGGGGGCACAGATACGCAGTATTTT.

This chain uses TRBV6-1 with TRBJ1-2, with TRBD1 matching 10 bases. The CDR3 is made up of 12 amino acids. The germline V gene encodes CDR1 MNHNS and CDR2 SASEGT. J gave up 7 bases and V 8 bases, and 4 bases lay outside the gene matches. The CDR3 DNA reads TGTGCCAGCGAGACAGGGGGCCTTGGCTACACCTTC. Translated, it gives CASETGGLGYTF.